Described below is a single T cell receptor beta chain sequence and its context. This sample was taken from a study of blood T cells in healthy people across ages. A sample-barcoded 5' primer and a J-beta primer mix were used in a second PCR of about 7 to 11 cycles. TCRdb fed the 5' RACE reads into MiXCR, producing one record per CDR3 protein. The table shows about a million distinct CDR3 sequences, with 35% to 40% occurring only once. CDR1 and CDR2 from the germline V gene are MDHEN and SYDVKM. The CDR3 is 14 residues long. Trimming took off 5 bases at V and 4 bases at J, with 14 bases between the two ends.

This sequence originates from a man aged 18 to 30 in good health. This chain uses TRBV28 with TRBJ1-2; D is perhaps TRBD1 (6 bases). Sequenced input: blood. This CDR3 reads CASSPEGTSYGYTF. CDR3 nucleotides: TGTGCCAGCAGTCCCGAGGGGACAAGCTATGGCTACACCTTC.